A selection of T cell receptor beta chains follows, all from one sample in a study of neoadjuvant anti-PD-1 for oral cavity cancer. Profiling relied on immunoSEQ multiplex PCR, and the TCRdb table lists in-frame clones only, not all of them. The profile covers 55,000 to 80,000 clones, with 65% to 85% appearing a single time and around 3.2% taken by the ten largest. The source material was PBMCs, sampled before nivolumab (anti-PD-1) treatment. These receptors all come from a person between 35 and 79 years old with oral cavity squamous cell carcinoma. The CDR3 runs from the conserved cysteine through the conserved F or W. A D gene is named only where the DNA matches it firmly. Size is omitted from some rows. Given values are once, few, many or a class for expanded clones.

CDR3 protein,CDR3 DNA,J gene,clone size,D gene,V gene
CASSVGTATEAFF,TGTGCCAGCAGCGTCGGGACAGCGACTGAAGCTTTCTTT,TRBJ1-1,few,TRBD1,TRBV5-6
CASTGGEGNNQPQHF,TGTGCCAGTACCGGGGGGGAGGGAAACAATCAGCCCCAGCATTTT,TRBJ1-5,-,-,TRBV19
CASSNHGAGRNSPLHF,TGTGCCAGCAGCAACCACGGGGCGGGCAGAAATTCACCCCTCCACTTT,TRBJ1-6,-,-,TRBV14
CSVGLWGANTGELFF,TGCAGCGTTGGGTTATGGGGGGCCAACACCGGGGAGCTGTTTTTT,TRBJ2-2,-,-,TRBV29-1
CSALDYNEQFF,TGCAGTGCGCTTGACTACAATGAGCAGTTCTTC,TRBJ2-1,-,-,TRBV20-1
CASSLQGVGADTQYF,TGCGCCAGCAGCTTACAGGGCGTCGGCGCAGATACGCAGTATTTT,TRBJ2-3,-,-,TRBV5-1
CASSEELQWGQPQHF,TGTGCCAGCAGTGAAGAGCTACAGTGGGGGCAGCCCCAGCATTTT,TRBJ1-5,-,-,TRBV6-1
CASSLLKGAEKEKLFF,TGTGCCAGCAGCTTACTTAAGGGGGCAGAAAAAGAAAAACTGTTTTTT,TRBJ1-4,once,TRBD1,TRBV28
CASSENQGWSYNEQFF,TGTGCCAGCAGTGAAAATCAGGGTTGGTCCTACAATGAGCAGTTCTTC,TRBJ2-1,-,-,TRBV6-1
CASSIGLEGEAFF,TGTGCCAGTAGTATAGGTCTGGAGGGAGAAGCTTTCTTT,TRBJ1-1,-,-,TRBV19
CASSRAGGLYEQYF,TGTGCCAGCAGCCGAGCGGGGGGTCTCTACGAGCAGTACTTC,TRBJ2-7,-,TRBD2,TRBV13
CASTRGRGLESTEAFF,TGTGCCAGCACGAGGGGCAGGGGGCTGGAGAGCACTGAAGCTTTCTTT,TRBJ1-1,-,TRBD1,TRBV2
CASSERLGNQPQHF,TGCGCCAGCAGTGAGCGGCTAGGCAATCAGCCCCAGCATTTT,TRBJ1-5,-,-,TRBV10-2
CASSVGIGYQETQYF,TGCGCCAGCAGTGTGGGCATAGGGTACCAAGAGACCCAGTACTTC,TRBJ2-5,-,-,TRBV10-1
CAISRGQGSYEQYF,TGTGCCATCAGCCGGGGACAGGGCTCCTACGAGCAGTACTTC,TRBJ2-7,-,TRBD1,TRBV10-3
CASRSGTGISYGYTF,TGTGCCAGCAGAAGCGGGACAGGGATTAGCTATGGCTACACCTTC,TRBJ1-2,-,TRBD1,TRBV2
CASRTGQAPYGYTF,TGTGCCAGCAGGACCGGACAGGCACCCTATGGCTACACCTTC,TRBJ1-2,-,TRBD1,TRBV6-1
CASSTPGANVLTF,TGTGCCAGCAGTACGCCTGGGGCCAACGTCCTGACTTTC,TRBJ2-6,-,-,TRBV28
CASSYGASGSGEQYF,TGTGCCAGCAGTTACGGGGCTAGCGGGAGTGGCGAGCAGTACTTC,TRBJ2-7,-,TRBD2,TRBV6-5
CASSFGASYTF,TGTGCCAGCAGCTTCGGAGCTTCTTACACCTTC,TRBJ1-2,-,-,TRBV7-8
CASSADPGIGLQTEAFF,TGCGCCAGCAGTGCGGATCCCGGGATAGGTTTGCAAACTGAAGCTTTCTTT,TRBJ1-1,-,-,TRBV10-1
CASSRGRPPSYEQYF,TGTGCCAGCAGCCGGGGACGACCGCCCTCCTACGAGCAGTACTTC,TRBJ2-7,-,-,TRBV13
CAWSVKNRRYEQYF,TGTGCCTGGAGTGTAAAGAACAGGCGCTACGAGCAGTACTTC,TRBJ2-7,-,-,TRBV30
CASSFERVGAFF,TGTGCCAGCAGTTTTGAGAGGGTCGGAGCTTTCTTT,TRBJ1-1,-,-,TRBV28